The 22 T cell receptor beta chains below come from one sample, sequenced in a study of cytomegalovirus exposure and HLA in healthy donors. Use of 60 Vbeta and 13 Jbeta primers characterized the PCR. Sequenced by immunoSEQ multiplex PCR; TCRdb stores in-frame clones only, minus some. This sample has some 110,000 clones, with more than 60% found just once. Sequencing was carried out using PBMCs. The source of these receptors is a male donor in good health and CMV-seronegative.

The chain uses TRBV6-5 and TRBJ2-7, with a tentative D call TRBD1 (6 bases). Per germline, CDR1 MNHEY and CDR2 SVGAGI. CDR3 size: 15 residues. The V end was cut by 4 bases, the J end by 0 bases, with 13 bases between. The CDR3 DNA follows: TGTGCCAGCAGTTTCCAGGGGTCGAGCTCCTACGAGCAGTACTTC. It translates to CASSFQGSSSYEQYF.

The genes are TRBV11-3 and TRBJ1-1; 7 positions match TRBD1. Germline lookup yields CDR1 SGHNT and CDR2 YENEEA. Germline trimming cut 5 bases from V and 5 bases from J; bases unmatched to any gene: 2. This CDR3 has 12 amino acids. As DNA, the CDR3 is TGTGCCAGCAGCCAGACAGGGACTGAAGCTTTCTTT. Amino acid sequence: CASSQTGTEAFF.

V usage is TRBV18 and J usage is TRBJ2-7, with a weak D call TRBD1 (5 bases). CDR3 length equals 15 residues. The germline V gene has CDR1 KGHSH and CDR2 LQKENI. Trimming left V 3 bases short and J 2 bases short, with 14 bases between. The CDR3 DNA reads as TGTGCCAGCTCACCGATGGCCAGGGCCACCTACGAGCAGTACTTC. Protein: CASSPMARATYEQYF.

CDR3 amino acids: CASSQQSRFAGATSTDTQYF. The CDR3 DNA reads as TGCGCCAGCAGCCAACAGTCTCGGTTTGCGGGAGCCACTAGCACAGATACGCAGTATTTT. This rearrangement joins TRBV4-1 to TRBJ2-3; 7 bases agree with TRBD2. The CDR3 contains 20 residues. J gave up 0 bases and V 2 bases, and 17 bases lay outside the gene matches. Looked up from germline, CDR1 is MGHRA and CDR2 is YSYEKL.

The chain employs TRBV29-1 and TRBJ2-7; TRBD2 agrees at 14 bases. The germline gives CDR1 SQVTM, CDR2 ANQGSEA. The CDR3 is made up of 19 amino acids. The V gene end was trimmed by 7 bases and the J gene end by 1 base; junction bases not matched to a gene: 18. The CDR3 DNA reads as TGCAGCGACCCGGGACTAGCGGGAGTCCCGGATCAAATTTCCTACGAGCAGTACTTC. It yields the protein CSDPGLAGVPDQISYEQYF.

The rearrangement uses TRBV10-3 and TRBJ2-7; the D is unclear. The CDR3 extends over 12 amino acids. Trimming removed 1 base at V and 7 bases at J, with 8 bases between. The germline V gene has CDR1 ENHRY and CDR2 SYGVKD. The CDR3 bases are TGTGCCATCAGTGAGTGGGCGTGGGAGCAGTACTTC. Translating gives CAISEWAWEQYF.

This rearrangement joins TRBV6-5 to TRBJ2-2, with D unclear. This CDR3 region has 16 residues. The germline CDR1 and CDR2 sequences are MNHEY and SVGAGI. Between the trimmed V and J ends, which lost 0 bases and 7 bases, there was a span of 15 bases. CDR3 amino acids: CASSYSGQVVNGELFF. CDR3 DNA: TGTGCCAGCAGTTACTCAGGCCAGGTGGTAAACGGGGAGCTGTTTTTT.

This clone was seen once. The chain links TRBV7-8 to TRBJ2-5; TRBD2 aligns across 7 bases. From germline, CDR1 is SGHVS and CDR2 FQNEAQ. The junction had 6 bases not matched to a gene; V was cut back by 5 bases and J by 3 bases. CDR3 length: 14 residues. CDR3 coding DNA: TGTGCCAGCAGCCCCGGGGGGTGGGAAGAGACCCAGTACTTC. It translates to CASSPGGWEETQYF. Supplemented by reference TRBV7-8 and TRBJ2-5, the full variable domain reads GAGVSQSPRYKVAKRGQDVALRCDPISGHVSLFWYQQALGQGPEFLTYFQNEAQLDKSGLPSDRFFAERPEGSVSTLKIQRTQQEDSAVYLCASSPGGWEETQYFGPGTRLLVL.

The J gene is TRBJ2-5, the V gene TRBV30, with 7 bases matching TRBD2. V lost 1 base, J lost 5 bases, and 10 bases stayed unmatched. Looked up from germline, CDR1 is GTSNPN and CDR2 is SVGIG (reference sequence). This CDR3 region has 15 residues. The CDR3 loop reads CAWSGGGGPWETQYF. The CDR3 nucleotides are TGTGCCTGGAGTGGGGGGGGAGGGCCCTGGGAGACCCAGTACTTC.

This rearrangement joins TRBV20-1 to TRBJ1-1; 7 bases fit TRBD1. The CDR3 has 11 residues. V lost 6 bases, J lost 12 bases, and 10 bases stayed unmatched. The germline gives CDR1 DFQATT, CDR2 SNEGSKA (reference sequence). The CDR3 loop reads CSAPGTARTFF. DNA for the CDR3: TGCAGTGCCCCCGGGACAGCGCGGACTTTCTTT.

This clone showed up just a few times. The V call is TRBV29-1, the J call TRBJ2-6; D is possibly TRBD1 (6 bases). The CDR3 has 16 amino acids. V was pared by 6 bases and J by 0 bases, with 15 bases between. From germline, CDR1 is SQVTM and CDR2 ANQGSEA. CDR3 protein: CSVQGQYSSGANVLTF. The CDR3 region has the DNA TGCAGCGTCCAAGGACAGTACAGCTCTGGGGCCAACGTCCTGACTTTC.

The CDR3 protein is CATSLPGPDTQYF. The CDR3 coding sequence is TGTGCCACCAGCCTCCCAGGGCCAGATACGCAGTATTTT. This chain uses TRBV15 with TRBJ2-3; D possibly corresponds to TRBD1 (5 bases). The germline V gene has CDR1 LNHNV and CDR2 YYDKDF (reference sequence). Between the trimmed V and J ends, which lost 5 bases and 4 bases, there was a span of 10 bases. This CDR3 comprises 13 residues.

The chain couples TRBV6-5 to TRBJ1-5; D unclear. The CDR3 loop spans 14 amino acids. V lost 9 bases and J lost 0, with 12 bases in between. The germline CDR1 and CDR2 sequences are MNHEY and SVGAGI. CDR3 sequence reads: CASPAGSSNQPQHF. The CDR3 nucleotides are TGTGCCAGTCCGGCAGGTTCTAGCAATCAGCCCCAGCATTTT.

This chain uses TRBV7-6 with TRBJ1-5; D gene unclear. CDR1 SGHVS and CDR2 FNYEAQ come from the germline V gene. This CDR3 is 12 amino acids long. Trimming removed 3 bases from V and 5 bases from J, with 5 bases in between. The CDR3 DNA reads as TGTGCCAGCAGCTTTGTAGATCAGCCCCAGCATTTT. It specifies CASSFVDQPQHF.

The genes are TRBV18 and TRBJ2-3, with a weak D call TRBD2 (6 bases). Germline assignment: CDR1 KGHSH and CDR2 LQKENI. V lost 6 bases and J 1 base, leaving 14 bases between the germline ends. CDR3 length equals 15 residues. CDR3 nucleotides: TGTGCCAGCTCTTACGGGAGTTCTGGCACAGATACGCAGTATTTT. It is translated as CASSYGSSGTDTQYF.

The CDR3 DNA is TGTGCCAGCAGCTTAGGGGCTAGCGGGAGCCATTACGAGCAGTACTTC. It translates to CASSLGASGSHYEQYF. The chain recombines TRBV7-2 with TRBJ2-7; 10 bases are shared with TRBD2. Germline CDR1 reads SGHTA; CDR2 reads FQGNSA. The CDR3 is 16 amino acids. V gave up 1 base and J gave up 4 bases; unmatched junction bases: 7.

CDR3 in amino acids: CASSRGSSAAQYF. Written as DNA, the CDR3 is TGTGCCAGTAGTCGGGGGTCCAGCGCGGCGCAGTATTTT. The chain links TRBV19 to TRBJ2-3; maybe TRBD2 (6 bases). Germline CDR1 reads LNHDA; CDR2 reads SQIVND (reference sequence). The CDR3 sequence is 13 residues long. V gave up 5 bases and J gave up 10 bases, with 16 bases separating them.

The V gene is TRBV27, the J gene TRBJ2-3; TRBD2 aligns across 8 bases. The V and J ends lost 6 bases and 4 bases, in that order; junction bases with no gene match: 12. The CDR3 extends over 16 amino acids. Germline V gene data show CDR1 as MNHEY and CDR2 as SMNVEV (reference sequence). CDR3 in amino acids: CASRGAYREGSDTQYF. CDR3 bases: TGTGCCAGCAGGGGGGCCTATCGGGAGGGCTCAGATACGCAGTATTTT.

The V call is TRBV11-3, the J call TRBJ2-2, with 10 bases identical to TRBD1. V lost 5 bases, J lost 3 bases, and 6 bases stayed unmatched. Germline CDR1 SGHNT, CDR2 YENEEA. The CDR3 totals 16 residues. CDR3 sequence reads: CASSPRQGAYTGELFF. In DNA, the CDR3 is TGTGCCAGCAGCCCGCGACAGGGGGCTTACACCGGGGAGCTGTTTTTT.

A single count supports this clone. The chain couples TRBV28 to TRBJ2-7; 9 nucleotides align to TRBD2. Germline lookup yields CDR1 MDHEN and CDR2 SYDVKM. V gave up 6 bases and J gave up 6 bases; unmatched junction bases: 15. The CDR3 is 16 amino acids. CDR3 bases: TGTGCCAGCAGCTCGAACGCACCGGGACTAGCTAGCGAGCAGTACTTC. It specifies CASSSNAPGLASEQYF.

This clone was detected a few times. The chain links TRBV30 to TRBJ1-5, with a tentative D call TRBD1 (5 bases). Per the germline V gene, CDR1 is GTSNPN and CDR2 is SVGIG (reference sequence). This CDR3 has 12 amino acids. Trimming took off 0 bases at V and 9 bases at J, with 9 bases between the two ends. The DNA of the CDR3 is TGTGCCTGGAGTGTACAAAGGGGGCCCCAGCATTTT. This encodes CAWSVQRGPQHF.

The sample holds a few counts of this clone. This CDR3 is CASSSILETGELFF. DNA of the CDR3: TGTGCCAGCAGTTCCATCCTAGAGACCGGGGAGCTGTTTTTT. This rearrangement joins TRBV27 to TRBJ2-2; no definite D call. The V gene lost 4 bases and the J gene lost 5 bases, with 11 bases spanning the gap. The CDR3 runs to 14 residues. Looked up from germline, CDR1 is MNHEY and CDR2 is SMNVEV (reference sequence).